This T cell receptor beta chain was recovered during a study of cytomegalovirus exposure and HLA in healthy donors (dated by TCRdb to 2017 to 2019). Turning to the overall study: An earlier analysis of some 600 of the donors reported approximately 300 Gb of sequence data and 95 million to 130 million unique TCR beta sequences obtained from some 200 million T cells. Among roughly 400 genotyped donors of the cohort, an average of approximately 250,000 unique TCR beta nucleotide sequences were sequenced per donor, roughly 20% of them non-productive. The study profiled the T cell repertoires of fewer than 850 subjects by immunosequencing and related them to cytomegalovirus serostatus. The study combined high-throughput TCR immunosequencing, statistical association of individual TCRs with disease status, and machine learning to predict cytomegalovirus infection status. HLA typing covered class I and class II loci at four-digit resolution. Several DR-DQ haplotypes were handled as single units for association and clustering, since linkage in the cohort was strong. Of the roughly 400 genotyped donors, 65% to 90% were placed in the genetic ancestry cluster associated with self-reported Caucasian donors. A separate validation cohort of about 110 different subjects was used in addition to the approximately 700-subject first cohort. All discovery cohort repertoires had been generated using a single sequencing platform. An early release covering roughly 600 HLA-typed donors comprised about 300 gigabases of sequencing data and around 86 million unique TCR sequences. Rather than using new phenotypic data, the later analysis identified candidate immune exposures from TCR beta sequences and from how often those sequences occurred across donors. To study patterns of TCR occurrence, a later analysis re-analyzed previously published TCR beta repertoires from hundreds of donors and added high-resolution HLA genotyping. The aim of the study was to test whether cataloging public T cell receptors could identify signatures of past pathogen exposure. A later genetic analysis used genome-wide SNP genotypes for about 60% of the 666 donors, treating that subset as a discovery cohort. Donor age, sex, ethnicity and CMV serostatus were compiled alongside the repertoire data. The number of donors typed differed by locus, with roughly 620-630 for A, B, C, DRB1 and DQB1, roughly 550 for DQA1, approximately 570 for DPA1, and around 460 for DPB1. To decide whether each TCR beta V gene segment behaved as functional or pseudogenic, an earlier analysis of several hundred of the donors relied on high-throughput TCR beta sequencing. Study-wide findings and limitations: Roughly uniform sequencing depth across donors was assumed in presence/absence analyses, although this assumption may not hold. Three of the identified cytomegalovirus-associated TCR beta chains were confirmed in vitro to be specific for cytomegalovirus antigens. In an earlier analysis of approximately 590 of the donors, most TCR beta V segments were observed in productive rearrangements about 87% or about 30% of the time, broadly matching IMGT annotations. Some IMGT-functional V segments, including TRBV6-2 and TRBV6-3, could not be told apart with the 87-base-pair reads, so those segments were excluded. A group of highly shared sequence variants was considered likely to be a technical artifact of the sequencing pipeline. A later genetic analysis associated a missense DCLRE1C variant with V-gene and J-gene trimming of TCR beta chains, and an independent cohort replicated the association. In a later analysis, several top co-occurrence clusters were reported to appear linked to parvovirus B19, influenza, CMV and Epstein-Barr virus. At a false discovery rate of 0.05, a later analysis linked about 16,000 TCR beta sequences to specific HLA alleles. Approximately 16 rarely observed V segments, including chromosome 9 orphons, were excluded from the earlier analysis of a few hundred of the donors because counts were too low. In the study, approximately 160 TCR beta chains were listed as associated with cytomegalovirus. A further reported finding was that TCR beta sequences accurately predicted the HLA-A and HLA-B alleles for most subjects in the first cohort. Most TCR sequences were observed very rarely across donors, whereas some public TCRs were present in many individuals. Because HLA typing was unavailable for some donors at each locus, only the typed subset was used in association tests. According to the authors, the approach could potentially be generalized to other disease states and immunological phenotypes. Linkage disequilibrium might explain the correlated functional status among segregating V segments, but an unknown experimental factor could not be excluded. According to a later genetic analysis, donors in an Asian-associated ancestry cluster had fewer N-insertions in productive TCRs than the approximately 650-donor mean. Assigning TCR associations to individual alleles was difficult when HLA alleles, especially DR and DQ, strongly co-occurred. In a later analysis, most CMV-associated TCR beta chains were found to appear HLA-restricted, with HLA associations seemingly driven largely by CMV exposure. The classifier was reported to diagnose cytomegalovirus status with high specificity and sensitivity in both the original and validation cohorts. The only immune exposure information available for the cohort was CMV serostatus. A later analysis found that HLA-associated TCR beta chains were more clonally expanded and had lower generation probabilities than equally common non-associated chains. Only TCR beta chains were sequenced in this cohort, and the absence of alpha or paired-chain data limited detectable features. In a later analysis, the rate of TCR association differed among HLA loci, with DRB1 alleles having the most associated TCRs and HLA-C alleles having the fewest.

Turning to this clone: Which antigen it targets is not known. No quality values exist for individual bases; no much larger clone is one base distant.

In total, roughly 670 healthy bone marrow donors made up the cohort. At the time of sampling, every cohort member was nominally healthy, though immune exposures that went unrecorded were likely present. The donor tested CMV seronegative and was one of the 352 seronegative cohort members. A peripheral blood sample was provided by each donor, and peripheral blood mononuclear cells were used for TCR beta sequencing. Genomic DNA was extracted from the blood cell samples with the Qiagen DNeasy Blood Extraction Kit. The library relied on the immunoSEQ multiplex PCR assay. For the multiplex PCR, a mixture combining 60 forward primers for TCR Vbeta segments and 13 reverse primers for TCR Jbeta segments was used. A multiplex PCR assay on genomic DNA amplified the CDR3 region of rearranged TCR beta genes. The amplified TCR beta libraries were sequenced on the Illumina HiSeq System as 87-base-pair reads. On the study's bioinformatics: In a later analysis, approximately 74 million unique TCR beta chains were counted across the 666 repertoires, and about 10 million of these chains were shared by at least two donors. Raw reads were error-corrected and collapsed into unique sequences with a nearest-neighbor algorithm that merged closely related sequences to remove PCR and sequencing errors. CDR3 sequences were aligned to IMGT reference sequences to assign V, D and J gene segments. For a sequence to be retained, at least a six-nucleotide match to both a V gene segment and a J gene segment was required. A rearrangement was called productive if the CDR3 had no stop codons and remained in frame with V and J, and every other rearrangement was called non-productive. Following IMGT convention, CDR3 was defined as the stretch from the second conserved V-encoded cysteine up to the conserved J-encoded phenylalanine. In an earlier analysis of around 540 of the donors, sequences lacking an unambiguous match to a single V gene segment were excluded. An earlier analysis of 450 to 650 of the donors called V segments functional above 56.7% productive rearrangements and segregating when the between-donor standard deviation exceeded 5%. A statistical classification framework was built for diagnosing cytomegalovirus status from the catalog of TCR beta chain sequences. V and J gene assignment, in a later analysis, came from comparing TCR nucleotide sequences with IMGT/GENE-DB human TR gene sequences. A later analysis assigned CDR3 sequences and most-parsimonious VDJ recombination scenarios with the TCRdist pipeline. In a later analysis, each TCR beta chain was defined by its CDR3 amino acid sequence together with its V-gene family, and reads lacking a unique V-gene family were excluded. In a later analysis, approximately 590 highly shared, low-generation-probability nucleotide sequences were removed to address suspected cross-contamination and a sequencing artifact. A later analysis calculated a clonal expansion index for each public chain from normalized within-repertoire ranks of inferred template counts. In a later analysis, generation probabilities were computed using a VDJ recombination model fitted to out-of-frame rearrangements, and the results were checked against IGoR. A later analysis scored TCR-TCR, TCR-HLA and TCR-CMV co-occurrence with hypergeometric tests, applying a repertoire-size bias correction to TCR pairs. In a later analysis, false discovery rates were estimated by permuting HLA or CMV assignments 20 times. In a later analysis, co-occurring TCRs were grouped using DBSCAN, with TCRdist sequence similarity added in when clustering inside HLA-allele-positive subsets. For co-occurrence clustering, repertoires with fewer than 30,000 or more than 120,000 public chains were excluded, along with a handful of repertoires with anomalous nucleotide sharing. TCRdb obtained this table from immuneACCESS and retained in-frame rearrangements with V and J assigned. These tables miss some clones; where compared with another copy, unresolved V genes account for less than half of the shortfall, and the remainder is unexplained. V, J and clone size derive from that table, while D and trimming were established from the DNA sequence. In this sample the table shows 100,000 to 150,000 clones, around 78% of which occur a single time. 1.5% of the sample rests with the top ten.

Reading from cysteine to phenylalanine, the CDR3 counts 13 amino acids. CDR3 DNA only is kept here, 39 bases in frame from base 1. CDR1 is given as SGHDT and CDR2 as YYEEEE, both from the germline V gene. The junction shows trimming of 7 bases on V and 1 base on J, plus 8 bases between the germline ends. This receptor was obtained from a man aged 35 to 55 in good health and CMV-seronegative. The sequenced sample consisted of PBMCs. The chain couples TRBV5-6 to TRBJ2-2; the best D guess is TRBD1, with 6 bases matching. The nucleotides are TGTGCCAGCGGGGGACAGAACACCGGGGAGCTGTTTTTT. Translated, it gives CASGGQNTGELFF.